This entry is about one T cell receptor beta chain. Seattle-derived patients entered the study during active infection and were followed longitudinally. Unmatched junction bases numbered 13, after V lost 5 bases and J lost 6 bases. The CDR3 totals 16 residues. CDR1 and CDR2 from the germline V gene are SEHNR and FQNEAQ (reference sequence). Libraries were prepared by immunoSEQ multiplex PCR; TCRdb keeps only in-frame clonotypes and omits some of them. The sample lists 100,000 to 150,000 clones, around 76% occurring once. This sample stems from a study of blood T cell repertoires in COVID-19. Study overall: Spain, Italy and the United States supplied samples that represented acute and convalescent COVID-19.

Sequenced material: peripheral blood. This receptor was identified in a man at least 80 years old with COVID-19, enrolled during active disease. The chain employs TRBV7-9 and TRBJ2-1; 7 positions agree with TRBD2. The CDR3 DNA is TGTGCCAGCAGCCTTCGGGGGGAGGGCCTAAGCAATGAGCAGTTCTTC. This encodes CASSLRGEGLSNEQFF.